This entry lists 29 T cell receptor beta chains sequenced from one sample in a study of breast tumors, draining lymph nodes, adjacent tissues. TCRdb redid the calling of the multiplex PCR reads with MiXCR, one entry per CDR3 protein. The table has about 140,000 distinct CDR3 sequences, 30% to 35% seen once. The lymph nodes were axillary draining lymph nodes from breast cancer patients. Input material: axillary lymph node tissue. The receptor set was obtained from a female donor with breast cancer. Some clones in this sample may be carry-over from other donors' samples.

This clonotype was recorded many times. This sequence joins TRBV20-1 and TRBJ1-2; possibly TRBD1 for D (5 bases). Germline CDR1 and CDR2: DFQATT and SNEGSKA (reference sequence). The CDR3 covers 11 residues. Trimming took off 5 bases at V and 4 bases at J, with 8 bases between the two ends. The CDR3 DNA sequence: TGCAGTGCTCCTCAGGGCTATGGCTACACCTTC. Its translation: CSAPQGYGYTF.

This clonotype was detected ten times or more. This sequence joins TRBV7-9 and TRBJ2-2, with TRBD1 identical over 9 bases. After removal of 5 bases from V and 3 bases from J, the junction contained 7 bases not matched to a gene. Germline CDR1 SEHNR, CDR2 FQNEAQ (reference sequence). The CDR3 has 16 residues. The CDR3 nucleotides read TGTGCCAGCAGCACGAGGACAGGGGAGGACACCGGGGAGCTGTTTTTT. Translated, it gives CASSTRTGEDTGELFF.

CDR3: CATTGQMNTEAFF. The CDR3 DNA follows: TGTGCCACCACGGGACAAATGAACACTGAAGCTTTCTTT. The chain recombines TRBV2 with TRBJ1-1, with D maybe TRBD1 (6 bases). Germline V CDR1 and CDR2: SNHLY, FYNNEI. This CDR3 spans 13 amino acids. The germline V and J ends were trimmed by 10 bases and 0 bases, with 12 bases remaining between them.

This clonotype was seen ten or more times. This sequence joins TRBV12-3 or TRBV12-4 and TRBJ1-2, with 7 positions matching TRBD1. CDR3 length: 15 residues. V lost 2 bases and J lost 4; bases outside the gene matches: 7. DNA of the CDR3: TGTGCCAGCAGTTTAAGACAGGGAGGGTCCTATGGCTACACCTTC. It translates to CASSLRQGGSYGYTF.

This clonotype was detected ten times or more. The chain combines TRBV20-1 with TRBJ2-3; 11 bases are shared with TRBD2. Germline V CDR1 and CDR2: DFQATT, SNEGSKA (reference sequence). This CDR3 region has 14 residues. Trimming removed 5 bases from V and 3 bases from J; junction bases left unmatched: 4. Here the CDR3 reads CSAVTSGGTDTQYF. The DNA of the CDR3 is TGCAGTGCTGTCACTAGCGGGGGAACAGATACGCAGTATTTT.

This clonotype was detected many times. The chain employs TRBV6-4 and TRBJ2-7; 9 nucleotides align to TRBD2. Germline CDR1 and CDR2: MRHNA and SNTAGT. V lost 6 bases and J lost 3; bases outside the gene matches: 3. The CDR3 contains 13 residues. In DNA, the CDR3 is TGTGCCAGCAGGAGGACTAGCGACTACGAGCAGTACTTC. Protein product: CASRRTSDYEQYF.

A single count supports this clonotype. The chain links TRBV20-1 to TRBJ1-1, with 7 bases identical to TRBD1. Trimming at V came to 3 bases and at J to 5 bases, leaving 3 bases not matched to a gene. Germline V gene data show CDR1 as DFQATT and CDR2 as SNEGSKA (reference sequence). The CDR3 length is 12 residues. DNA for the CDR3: TGCAGTGCTAGTCCAGGGGGGACTGAAGCTTTCTTT. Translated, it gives CSASPGGTEAFF.

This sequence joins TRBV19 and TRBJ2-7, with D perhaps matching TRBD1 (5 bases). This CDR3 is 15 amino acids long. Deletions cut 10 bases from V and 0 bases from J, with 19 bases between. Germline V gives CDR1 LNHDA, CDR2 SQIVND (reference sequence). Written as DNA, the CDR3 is TGTGCCACCAAGGCGTGGGGCAGGAGCTCCTACGAGCAGTACTTC. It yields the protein CATKAWGRSSYEQYF.

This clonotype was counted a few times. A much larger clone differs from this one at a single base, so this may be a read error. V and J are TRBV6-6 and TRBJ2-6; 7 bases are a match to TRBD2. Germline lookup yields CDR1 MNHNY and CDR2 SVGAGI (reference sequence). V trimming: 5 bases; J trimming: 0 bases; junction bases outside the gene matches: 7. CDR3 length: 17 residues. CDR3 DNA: TGTGCCAGCAGTCGGGAGGTCGTGGGCTCTGGGGCCAACGTCCTGACTTTC. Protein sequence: CASSREVVGSGANVLTF.

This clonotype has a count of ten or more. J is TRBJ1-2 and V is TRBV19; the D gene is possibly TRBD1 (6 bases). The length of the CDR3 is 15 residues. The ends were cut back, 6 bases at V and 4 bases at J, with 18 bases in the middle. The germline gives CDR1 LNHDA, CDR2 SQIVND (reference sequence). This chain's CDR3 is CASRRGGPESYGYTF. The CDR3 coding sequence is TGTGCCAGTAGACGGGGGGGCCCGGAGTCCTATGGCTACACCTTC.

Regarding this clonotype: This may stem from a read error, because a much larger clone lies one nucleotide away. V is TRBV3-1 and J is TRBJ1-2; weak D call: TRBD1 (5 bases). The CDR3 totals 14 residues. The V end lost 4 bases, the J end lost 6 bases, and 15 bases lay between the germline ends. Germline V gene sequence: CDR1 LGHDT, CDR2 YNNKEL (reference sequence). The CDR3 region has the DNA TGTGCCAGCAGCCGTCACGTCAGGGTGGATGGCTACACCTTC. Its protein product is CASSRHVRVDGYTF. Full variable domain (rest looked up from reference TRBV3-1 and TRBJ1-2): DTAVSQTPKYLVTQMGNDKSIKCEQNLGHDTMYWYKQDSKKFLKIMFSYNNKELIINETVPNRFSPKSPDKAHLNLHINSLELGDSAVYFCASSRHVRVDGYTFGSGTRLTVV.

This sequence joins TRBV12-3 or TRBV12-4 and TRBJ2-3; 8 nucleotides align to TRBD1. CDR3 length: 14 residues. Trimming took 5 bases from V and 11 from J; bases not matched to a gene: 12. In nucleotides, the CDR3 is TGTGCCAGCAGTCCCGGACAGGGACACAATGAGCAGTATTTT. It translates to CASSPGQGHNEQYF.

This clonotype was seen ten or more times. In nucleotides, the CDR3 is TGTGCCAGCAGCGTAGGGACAAATTCACCCCTCCACTTT. It translates to CASSVGTNSPLHF. The chain couples TRBV9 to TRBJ1-6; TRBD1 might be the D (5 bases). Per the germline V gene, CDR1 is SGDLS and CDR2 is YYNGEE. V was trimmed by 0 bases and J by 7 bases, leaving 5 bases between them. The CDR3 covers 13 residues.

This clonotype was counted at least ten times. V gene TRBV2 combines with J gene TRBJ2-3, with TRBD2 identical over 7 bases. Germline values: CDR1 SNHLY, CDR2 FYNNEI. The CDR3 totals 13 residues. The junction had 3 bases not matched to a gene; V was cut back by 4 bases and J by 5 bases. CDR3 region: CASSGGGGDTQYF. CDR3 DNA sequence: TGTGCCAGCAGTGGGGGGGGAGGAGATACGCAGTATTTT.

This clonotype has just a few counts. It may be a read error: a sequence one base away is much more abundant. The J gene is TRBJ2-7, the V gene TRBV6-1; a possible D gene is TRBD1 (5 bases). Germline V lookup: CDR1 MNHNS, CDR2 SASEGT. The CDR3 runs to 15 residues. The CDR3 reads CASSPNPGIGYVQYV. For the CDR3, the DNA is TGTGCCAGCAGTCCAAACCCAGGGATCGGGTACGTGCAGTACGTC.

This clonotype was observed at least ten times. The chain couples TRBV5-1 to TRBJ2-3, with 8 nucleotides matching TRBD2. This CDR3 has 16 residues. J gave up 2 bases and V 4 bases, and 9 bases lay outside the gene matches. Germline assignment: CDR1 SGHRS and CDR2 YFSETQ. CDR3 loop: CASSPGISGITDTQYF. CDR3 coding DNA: TGCGCCAGCAGCCCGGGTATTAGCGGGATCACAGATACGCAGTATTTT.

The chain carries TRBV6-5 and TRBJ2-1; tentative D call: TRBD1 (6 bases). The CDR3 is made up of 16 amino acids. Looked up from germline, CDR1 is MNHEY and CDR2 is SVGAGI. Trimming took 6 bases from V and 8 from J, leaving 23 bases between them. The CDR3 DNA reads TGTGCCAGCAGGGGAATTGACAGGAACTTCGGGGATGAGCAGTTCTTC. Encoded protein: CASRGIDRNFGDEQFF.

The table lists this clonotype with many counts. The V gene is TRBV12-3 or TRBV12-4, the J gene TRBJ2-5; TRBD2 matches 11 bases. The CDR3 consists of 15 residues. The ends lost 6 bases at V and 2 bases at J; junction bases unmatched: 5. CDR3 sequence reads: CASRPTSGGQETQYF. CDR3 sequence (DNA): TGTGCCAGCAGGCCTACTAGCGGGGGACAAGAGACCCAGTACTTC.

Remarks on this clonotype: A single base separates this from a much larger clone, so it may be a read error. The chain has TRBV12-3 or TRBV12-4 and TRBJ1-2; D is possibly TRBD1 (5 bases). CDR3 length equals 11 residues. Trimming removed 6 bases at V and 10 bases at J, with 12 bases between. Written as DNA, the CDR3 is TGTGCCAGCAGGTTCGGGGCCAACTACACCTTC. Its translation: CASRFGANYTF.

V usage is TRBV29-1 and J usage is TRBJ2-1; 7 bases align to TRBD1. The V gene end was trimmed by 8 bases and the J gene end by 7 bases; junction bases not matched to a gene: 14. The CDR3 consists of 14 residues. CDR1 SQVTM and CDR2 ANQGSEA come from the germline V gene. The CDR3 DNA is TGCAGCTTGGCGGGCTGGGACAGAAGGAATGAGCAGTTCTTC. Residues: CSLAGWDRRNEQFF.

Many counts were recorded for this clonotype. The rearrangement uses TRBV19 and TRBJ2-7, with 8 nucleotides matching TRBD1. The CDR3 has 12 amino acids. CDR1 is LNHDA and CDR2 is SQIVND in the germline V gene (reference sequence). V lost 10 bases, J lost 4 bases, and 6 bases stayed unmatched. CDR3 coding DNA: TGTGCCACACAGGGGGAGTTGTACGAGCAGTACTTC. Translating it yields CATQGELYEQYF.

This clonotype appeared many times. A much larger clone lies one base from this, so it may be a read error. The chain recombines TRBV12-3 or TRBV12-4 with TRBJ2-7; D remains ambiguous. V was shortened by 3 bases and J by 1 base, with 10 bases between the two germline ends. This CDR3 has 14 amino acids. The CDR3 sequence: CASSFRVGSYEQYF. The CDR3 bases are TGTGCCAGCAGTTTCCGTGTCGGATCCTACGAGCAGTACTTC.

For the CDR3, the DNA is TGTGCCACCAGCTTTAGTCGAGCGGGGGAAGAGGCCCGGTACTTC. This sequence encodes CATSFSRAGEEARYF. The chain uses TRBV15 and TRBJ2-5; 8 bases are shared with TRBD2. V shed 5 bases and J 13 bases; nucleotides not matched to a gene: 18. This CDR3 spans 15 amino acids. Per germline, CDR1 LNHNV and CDR2 YYDKDF (reference sequence).

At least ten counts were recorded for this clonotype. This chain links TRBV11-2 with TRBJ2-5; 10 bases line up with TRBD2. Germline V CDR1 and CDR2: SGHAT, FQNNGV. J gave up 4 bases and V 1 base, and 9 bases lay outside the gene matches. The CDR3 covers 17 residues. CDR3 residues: CASSLGSGGPGVETQYF. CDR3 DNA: TGTGCCAGCAGCTTAGGTAGCGGGGGGCCAGGGGTAGAGACCCAGTACTTC. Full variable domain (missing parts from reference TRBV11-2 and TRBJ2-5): EAGVAQSPRYKIIEKRQSVAFWCNPISGHATLYWYQQILGQGPKLLIQFQNNGVVDDSQLPKDRFSAERLKGVDSTLKIQPAKLEDSAVYLCASSLGSGGPGVETQYFGPGTRLLVL.

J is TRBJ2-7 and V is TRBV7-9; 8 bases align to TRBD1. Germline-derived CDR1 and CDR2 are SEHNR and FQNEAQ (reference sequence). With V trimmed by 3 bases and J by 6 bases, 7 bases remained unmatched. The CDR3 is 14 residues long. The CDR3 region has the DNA TGTGCCAGCAGCTTGAGTGGGACAGGAAGCGAGCAGTACTTC. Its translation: CASSLSGTGSEQYF.

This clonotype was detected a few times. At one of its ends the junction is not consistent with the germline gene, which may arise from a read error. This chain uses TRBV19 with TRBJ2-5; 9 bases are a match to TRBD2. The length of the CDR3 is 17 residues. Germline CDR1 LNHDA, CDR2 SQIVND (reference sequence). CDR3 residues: CASSIPKLAGKQETQSF. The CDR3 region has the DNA TGTGCCAGTAGTATACCTAAGCTAGCGGGGAAGCAAGAGACCCAGTCCTTC. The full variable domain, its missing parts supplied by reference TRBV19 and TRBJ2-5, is DGGITQSPKYLFRKEGQNVTLSCEQNLNHDAMYWYRQDPGQGLRLIYYSQIVNDFQKGDIAEGYSVSREKKESFPLTVTSAQKNPTAFYLCASSIPKLAGKQETQSFGPGTRLLVL.

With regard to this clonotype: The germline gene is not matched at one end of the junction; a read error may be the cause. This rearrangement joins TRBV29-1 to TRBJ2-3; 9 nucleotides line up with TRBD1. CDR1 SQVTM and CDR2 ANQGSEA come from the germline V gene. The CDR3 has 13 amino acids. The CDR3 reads CSVPTGGDDTQYF. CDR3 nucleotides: TGCAGCGTTCCGACAGGGGGGGACGATACGCAGTATTTC.

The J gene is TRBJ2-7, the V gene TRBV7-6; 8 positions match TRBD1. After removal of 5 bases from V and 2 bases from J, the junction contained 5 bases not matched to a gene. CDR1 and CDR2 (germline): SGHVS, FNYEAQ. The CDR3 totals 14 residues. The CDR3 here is CASSPRQGTYEQYF. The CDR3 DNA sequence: TGTGCCAGCAGCCCGCGACAGGGGACCTACGAGCAGTACTTC.

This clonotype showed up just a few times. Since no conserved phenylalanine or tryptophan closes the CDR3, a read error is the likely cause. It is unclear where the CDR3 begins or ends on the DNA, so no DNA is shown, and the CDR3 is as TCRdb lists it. CDR3 sequence: CASTNRGQVEKLVL. The chain joins TRBV2 to TRBJ1-4; the table's D call, TRBD1, has no DNA check behind it. The CDR3 region is 14 residues in length, termini included. Per germline, CDR1 SNHLY and CDR2 FYNNEI.